This T cell receptor beta chain was captured in a study of CD8+CD57+ T cells in acquired aplastic anemia. Investigators profiled TCR beta VDJ and CDR3 from genomic DNA template. TCRdb redid the calling of the reads with MiXCR, one entry per CDR3 protein. The sample consists of 150,000 to 200,000 distinct CDR3 sequences, approximately 46% of them appearing once. The CDR3 is made up of 13 amino acids. V dropped 8 bases and J dropped 2; count of bases not matched to a gene: 2. Germline V CDR1 and CDR2: ENHRY, SYGVKD. The material sequenced was sorted CD4+, CD8+, or CD8+CD57+ T cells (not recorded which) from PBMCs. The chain combines TRBV10-3 with TRBJ2-2, with 7 bases fitting TRBD2. This TCR was recovered from a human donor in good health. CDR3 in amino acids: CAIEGLNTGELFF. The CDR3 nucleotides read TGTGCCATCGAGGGACTAAACACCGGGGAGCTGTTTTTT.